This record concerns one TCR beta chain sequence. Its antigen remains unidentified. Per-base quality was not reported, and no clone a single base away is much larger than it. The sample is drawn from a study of T-cell reconstitution after alpha-beta-depleted transplantation in children (dated by TCRdb to the mid-2010s). Regarding the complete study: The study quantitatively tracked T-cell immune reconstitution after TCRalphabeta/CD19-depleted allogeneic hematopoietic cell transplantation in children using TCR repertoire profiling.

The junction carries 18 bases between V and J, which are trimmed by 6 bases and 3 bases respectively. Via the germline V gene, CDR1 is SQVTM and CDR2 ANQGSEA. The CDR3 contains 14 residues, cysteine and phenylalanine counted. The only DNA kept is the CDR3, 42 bases in frame from the first base. Library preparation employed PCR. The sequencer listed for this sample is Illumina HiSeq 2500. Molecular barcoding was employed in the preparation of TCR libraries, with unique molecular identifiers being used to normalize TCRbeta repertoire quantification. TCRdb trimmed the raw reads at Q25, called clones with MiXCR and kept productive beta chains. Rows with a matching CDR3 protein are joined into one entry that keeps the most common DNA and genes. This sample is represented by 200,000 to 250,000 distinct CDR3 sequences; 20% to 30% of them were singletons. 2% to 3% of the sample goes to the ten largest clones.

What the research found in general, with its limitations: In some patients, the high TCRbeta diversity seen at day 60 was put down to recipient T cells and intrathymic progenitors that had survived conditioning. Apparently early alphabetaT-cell count recovery about two months after transplant reportedly relied on only several hundred rapidly expanded clones derived from non-depleted graft cells. Hyperexpanded clone frequencies declined over subsequent months; after one year, T-cell counts and TCRbeta diversity were mostly attributed to newly produced T cells.

Interpreted using the paper, the treatment or condition label stands for: allogeneic hematopoietic cell transplantation with graft depleted of TCRalphabeta T cells and CD19 B cells. The transplant recipients were children given TCRalphabeta/CD19-depleted allogeneic hematopoietic cell grafts. The source of this sequence is a girl aged 2 to 9 with Fanconi anemia, due to receive a stem cell transplant. The sequence is built from TRBV29-1 and TRBJ2-7; perhaps TRBD1 is the D gene, with 6 bases matching. Sequences were derived from PBMCs, sampled before TCRalphabeta/CD19-depleted stem cell transplant. The bases read TGCAGCGTGGTAACAGGGAGAAGAGGCTACGAGCAGTACTTC. This gives the protein CSVVTGRRGYEQYF.